The clone carrying this T cell receptor beta chain was found once. Its cognate antigen is unknown. Germline values: CDR1 LNHDA, CDR2 SQIVND (reference sequence). The CDR3 runs to 14 residues. Trimming removed 8 bases from V and 3 bases from J; junction bases left unmatched: 6. This entry comes from a study of cytomegalovirus exposure and HLA in healthy donors. Overall study: In an earlier analysis, approximately 120 million unique TCR beta sequences were found from about 179 million T cells. Study-level points and caveats: Later analysis indicated greater clonal expansion among HLA-associated TCR beta chains than among equally common other chains. The authors listed over 150 TCR beta chains as cytomegalovirus-associated. Association of approximately 18,000 TCR beta sequences with HLA alleles was found at 0.05 false discovery rate in a later analysis.

This PCR relied on a set of 60 Vbeta primers and 13 Jbeta primers. Some clones are missing from TCRdb's copy, which holds only in-frame ones; the method was immunoSEQ multiplex PCR. The table lists approximately 160,000 clones, 70% to 80% of them singletons. This chain uses TRBV19 with TRBJ1-4, with TRBD1 identical over 7 bases. The sample taken for sequencing was PBMCs. The sequence came from a female donor in good health and CMV-seronegative. For the CDR3, the DNA is TGTGCCAGTCTTCCAGGGGGAGCTAATGAAAAACTGTTTTTT. This encodes CASLPGGANEKLFF.